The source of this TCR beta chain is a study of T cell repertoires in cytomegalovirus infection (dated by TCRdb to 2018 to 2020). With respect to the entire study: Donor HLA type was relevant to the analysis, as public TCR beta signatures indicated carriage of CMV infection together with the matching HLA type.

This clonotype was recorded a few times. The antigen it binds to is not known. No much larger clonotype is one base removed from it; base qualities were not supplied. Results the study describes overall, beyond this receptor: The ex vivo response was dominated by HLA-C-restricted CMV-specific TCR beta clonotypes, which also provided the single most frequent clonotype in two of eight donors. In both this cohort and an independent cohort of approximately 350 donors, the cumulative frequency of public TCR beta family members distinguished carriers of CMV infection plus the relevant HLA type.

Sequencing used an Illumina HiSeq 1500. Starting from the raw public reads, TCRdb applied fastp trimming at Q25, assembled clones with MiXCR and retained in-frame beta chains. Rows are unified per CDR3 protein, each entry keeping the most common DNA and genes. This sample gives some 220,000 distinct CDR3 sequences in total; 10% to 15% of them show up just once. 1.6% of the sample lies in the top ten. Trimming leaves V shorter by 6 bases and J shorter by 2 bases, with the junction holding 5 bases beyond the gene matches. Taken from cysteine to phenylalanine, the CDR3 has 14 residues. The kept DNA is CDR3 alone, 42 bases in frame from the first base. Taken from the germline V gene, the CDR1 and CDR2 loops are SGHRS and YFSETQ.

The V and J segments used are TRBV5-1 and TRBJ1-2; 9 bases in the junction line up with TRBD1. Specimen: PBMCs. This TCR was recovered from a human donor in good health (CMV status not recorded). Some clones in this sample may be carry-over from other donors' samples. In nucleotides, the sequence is TGCGCCAGCAATACCGGGACAGGGAACTATGGCTACACCTTC. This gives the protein CASNTGTGNYGYTF. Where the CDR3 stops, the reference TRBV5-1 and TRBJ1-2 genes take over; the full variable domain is KAGVTQTPRYLIKTRGQQVTLSCSPISGHRSVSWYQQTPGQGLQFLFEYFSETQRNKGNFPGRFSGRQFSNSRSEMNVSTLELGDSALYLCASNTGTGNYGYTFGSGTRLTVV.